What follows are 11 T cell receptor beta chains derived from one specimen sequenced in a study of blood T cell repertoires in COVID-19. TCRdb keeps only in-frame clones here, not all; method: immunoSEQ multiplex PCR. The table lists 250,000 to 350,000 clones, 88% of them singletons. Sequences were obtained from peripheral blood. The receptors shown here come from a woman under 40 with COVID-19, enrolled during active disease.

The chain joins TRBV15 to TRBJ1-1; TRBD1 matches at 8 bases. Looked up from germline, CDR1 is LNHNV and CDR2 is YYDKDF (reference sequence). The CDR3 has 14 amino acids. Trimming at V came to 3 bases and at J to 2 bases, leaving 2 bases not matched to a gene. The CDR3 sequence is CATSRTGDNTEAFF. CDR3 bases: TGTGCCACCAGCAGGACAGGGGATAACACTGAAGCTTTCTTT.

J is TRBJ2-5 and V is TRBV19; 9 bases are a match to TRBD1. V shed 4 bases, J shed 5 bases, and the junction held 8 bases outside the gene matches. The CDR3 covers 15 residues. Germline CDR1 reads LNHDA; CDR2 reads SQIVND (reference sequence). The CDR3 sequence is CASSTGNRGRETQYF. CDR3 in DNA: TGTGCCAGTAGTACCGGAAACAGGGGGCGGGAGACCCAGTACTTC.

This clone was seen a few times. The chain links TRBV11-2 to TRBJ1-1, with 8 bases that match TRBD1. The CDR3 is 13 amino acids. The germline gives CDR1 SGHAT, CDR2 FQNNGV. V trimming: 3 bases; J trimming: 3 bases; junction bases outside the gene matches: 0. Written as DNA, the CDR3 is TGTGCCAGCAGCTTGGGACAGGACACTGAAGCTTTCTTT. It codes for CASSLGQDTEAFF. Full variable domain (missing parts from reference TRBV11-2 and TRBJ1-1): EAGVAQSPRYKIIEKRQSVAFWCNPISGHATLYWYQQILGQGPKLLIQFQNNGVVDDSQLPKDRFSAERLKGVDSTLKIQPAKLEDSAVYLCASSLGQDTEAFFGQGTRLTVV.

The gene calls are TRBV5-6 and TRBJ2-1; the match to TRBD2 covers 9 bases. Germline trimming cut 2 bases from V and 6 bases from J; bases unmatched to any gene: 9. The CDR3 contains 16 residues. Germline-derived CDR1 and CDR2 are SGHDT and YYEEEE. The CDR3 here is CASSFERLAGFNEQFF. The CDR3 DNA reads TGTGCCAGCAGCTTCGAGAGGCTAGCGGGGTTCAATGAGCAGTTCTTC.

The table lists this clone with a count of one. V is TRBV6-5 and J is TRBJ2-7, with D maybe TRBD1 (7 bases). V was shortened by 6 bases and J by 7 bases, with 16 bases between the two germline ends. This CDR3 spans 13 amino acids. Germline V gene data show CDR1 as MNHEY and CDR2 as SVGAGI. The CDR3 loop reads CASSRRSGGEQYF. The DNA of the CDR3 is TGTGCCAGCAGCCGACGGTCAGGGGGGGAGCAGTACTTC.

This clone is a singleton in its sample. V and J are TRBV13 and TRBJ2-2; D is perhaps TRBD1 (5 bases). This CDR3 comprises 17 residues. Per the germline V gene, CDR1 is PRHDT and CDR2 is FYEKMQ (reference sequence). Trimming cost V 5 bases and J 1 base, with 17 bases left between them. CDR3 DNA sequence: TGTGCCAGCAGCGAAAGGGGCCTACACCTGAACACCGGGGAGCTGTTTTTT. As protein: CASSERGLHLNTGELFF.

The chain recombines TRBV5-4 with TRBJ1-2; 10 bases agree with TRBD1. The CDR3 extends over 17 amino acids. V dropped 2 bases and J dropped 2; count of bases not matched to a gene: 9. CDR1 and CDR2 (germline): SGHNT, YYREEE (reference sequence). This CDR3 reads CASSLGPGQGPNYGYTF. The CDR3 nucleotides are TGTGCCAGCAGCTTAGGCCCGGGACAGGGGCCAAACTATGGCTACACCTTC.

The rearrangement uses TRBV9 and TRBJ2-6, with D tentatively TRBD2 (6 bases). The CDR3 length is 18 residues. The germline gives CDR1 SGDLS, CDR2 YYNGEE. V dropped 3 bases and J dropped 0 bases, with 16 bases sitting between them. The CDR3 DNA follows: TGTGCCAGCAGCGCTATGGGGGGACTGGGCTCTGGGGCCAACGTCCTGACTTTC. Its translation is CASSAMGGLGSGANVLTF.

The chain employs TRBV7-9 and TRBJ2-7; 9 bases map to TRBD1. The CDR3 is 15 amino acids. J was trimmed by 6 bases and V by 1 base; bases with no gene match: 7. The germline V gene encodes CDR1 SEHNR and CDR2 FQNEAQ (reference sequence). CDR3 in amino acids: CASSLGWDRESEQYF. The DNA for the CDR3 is TGTGCCAGCAGCTTAGGCTGGGACAGGGAATCCGAGCAGTACTTC.

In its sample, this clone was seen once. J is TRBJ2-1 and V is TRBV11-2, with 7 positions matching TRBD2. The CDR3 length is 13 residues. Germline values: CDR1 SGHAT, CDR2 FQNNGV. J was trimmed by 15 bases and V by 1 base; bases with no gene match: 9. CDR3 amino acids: CASSLGLGGSPFF. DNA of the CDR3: TGTGCCAGCAGCTTAGGTCTGGGCGGGAGTCCGTTCTTC. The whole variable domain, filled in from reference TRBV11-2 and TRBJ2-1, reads EAGVAQSPRYKIIEKRQSVAFWCNPISGHATLYWYQQILGQGPKLLIQFQNNGVVDDSQLPKDRFSAERLKGVDSTLKIQPAKLEDSAVYLCASSLGLGGSPFFGPGTRLTVL.

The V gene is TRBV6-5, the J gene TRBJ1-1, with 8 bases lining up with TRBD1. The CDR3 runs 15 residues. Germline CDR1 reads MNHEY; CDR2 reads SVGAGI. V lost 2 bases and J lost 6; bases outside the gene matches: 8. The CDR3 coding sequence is TGTGCCAGCAGTTACCGGACAGGGCCGGGGTCTGAAGCTTTCTTT. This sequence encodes CASSYRTGPGSEAFF.